A single sample is the source of the 9 T cell receptor beta chains below, sequenced in a study of a mutant IDH1 vaccine in newly diagnosed glioma. The sample's time point: baseline, week 1 (first vaccination visit). Indicated treatment: pre-vaccination baseline after standard-of-care therapy. The table came from immunoSEQ multiplex PCR; TCRdb's copy has only in-frame clones and leaves some out. This table has fewer than 85,000 clones, approximately 86% appearing once. The sample consisted of PBMCs, taken from a glioma patient treated with radiotherapy, temozolomide or both. The receptors shown here come from a man under 40 with glioma.

This clone appeared a single time. This chain uses TRBV30 with TRBJ1-2; no reliable D call. CDR1 is GTSNPN, CDR2 SVGIG, per germline (reference sequence). Deletions cut 4 bases from V and 10 bases from J, with 13 bases between. The CDR3 is 11 residues long. The CDR3 nucleotides are TGTGCCTGGACCCGGGTTGGTGACTACACCTTC. Its translation: CAWTRVGDYTF.

The V gene is TRBV6-5, the J gene TRBJ2-7; D ambiguous. CDR1 is MNHEY and CDR2 is SVGAGI in the germline V gene. V lost 6 bases and J 4 bases, leaving 7 bases between the germline ends. This CDR3 is 11 amino acids long. CDR3 region: CASSSRYEQYF. CDR3 nucleotide sequence: TGTGCCAGCAGCTCCCGTTACGAGCAGTACTTC.

The chain couples TRBV27 to TRBJ1-4, with D perhaps TRBD1 (5 bases). This CDR3 region has 13 residues. V gave up 10 bases and J gave up 6 bases, with 15 bases separating them. Germline CDR1 reads MNHEY; CDR2 reads SMNVEV (reference sequence). CDR3 nucleotides: TGTGCCACCCAGGGCAGGAGCCATGAAAAACTGTTTTTT. Protein sequence: CATQGRSHEKLFF.

This chain joins TRBV5-8 and TRBJ2-7; D gene ambiguous. This CDR3 is 15 amino acids long. Trimming pared 0 bases from V and 2 bases from J, leaving 12 bases between. Germline CDR1 reads SGHTS; CDR2 reads YDEGEE. CDR3 sequence (DNA): TGTGCCAGCAGCTTGGTCAGCACTCCTGCCTACGAGCAGTACTTC. This translates into CASSLVSTPAYEQYF.

The chain links TRBV29-1 to TRBJ1-1, with 7 nucleotides matching TRBD1. The CDR3 spans 13 residues. After removal of 3 bases from V and 4 bases from J, the junction contained 5 bases not matched to a gene. Germline CDR1 and CDR2: SQVTM and ANQGSEA. The CDR3 spells CSVDRQGITEAFF. The CDR3 DNA follows: TGCAGCGTTGACAGACAGGGTATCACTGAAGCTTTCTTT.

For this clone: An end of the junction does not agree with germline; a read error may underlie this. The same CDR3 arises from other DNA sequences in this sample as well. The chain carries TRBV6-5 and TRBJ2-7, with D tentatively TRBD1 (6 bases). Germline V gives CDR1 MNHEY, CDR2 SVGAGI. The CDR3 runs 14 residues. This CDR3 is CASSFRDTGYEQYF. As DNA, the CDR3 is TGTGCCAGTAGTTTCCGGGACACCGGCTACGAGCAGTACTTC.

V gene TRBV7-6 combines with J gene TRBJ2-7; D possibly corresponds to TRBD2 (5 bases). V lost 5 bases and J lost 3, with 20 bases in between. The CDR3 contains 16 residues. Germline V gives CDR1 SGHVS, CDR2 FNYEAQ. The chain's CDR3 is CASSPRTGSSGYEQYF. CDR3 bases: TGTGCCAGCAGCCCGCGGACTGGGTCCTCAGGCTACGAGCAGTACTTC.

This clone occurred once. The chain uses TRBV11-2 and TRBJ1-4; perhaps TRBD1 as D (5 bases). The germline V gene has CDR1 SGHAT and CDR2 FQNNGV. V was cut by 6 bases and J by 7 bases, with 21 bases left in between. The CDR3 extends over 16 amino acids. CDR3 DNA: TGTGCCAGCAGGGCATCCTTAACAGAGGGGCCTGAAAAACTGTTTTTT. This codes for CASRASLTEGPEKLFF.

This clone was seen a single time. The rearrangement links TRBV5-5 to TRBJ1-1; TRBD1 aligns across 7 bases. The CDR3 contains 15 residues. Per the germline V gene, CDR1 is SGHKS and CDR2 is YYEKEE (reference sequence). The ends lost 4 bases at V and 0 bases at J; junction bases unmatched: 6. The CDR3 spells CASSPQTGLNTEAFF. The CDR3 DNA sequence: TGTGCCAGCAGCCCGCAGACAGGGTTGAACACTGAAGCTTTCTTT.